This TCR beta chain was obtained from a study of identifying expanded T cells in peripheral blood. Findings of the study overall: Approximately two-week clone count variance significantly increased as total template count grew.

A word on this clone: Its target is not known.

No infections or other immune events were documented during collection. Profiled with immunoSEQ multiplex PCR; TCRdb holds only in-frame clones, not every one. The repertoire has around 100,000 clones, around nine tenths of them found once; the top ten carry about a sixth. Per the germline V gene, CDR1 is PRHDT and CDR2 is FYEKMQ (reference sequence). Trimming took off 5 bases at V and 0 bases at J, with 23 bases between the two ends. This CDR3 is built from 18 residues. The V gene is TRBV13, the J gene TRBJ2-7; D perhaps matches TRBD1 (5 bases). Source material: blood. This receptor was obtained from a person aged 18-69 years in good health. CDR3: CASSPRGRPASSSYEQYF. The CDR3 DNA reads TGTGCCAGCAGCCCAAGGGGCCGTCCAGCCTCGAGCTCCTACGAGCAGTACTTC. The full variable domain, its missing parts supplied by reference TRBV13 and TRBJ2-7, is AAGVIQSPRHLIKEKRETATLKCYPIPRHDTVYWYQQGPGQDPQFLISFYEKMQSDKGSIPDRFSAQQFSDYHSELNMSSLELGDSALYFCASSPRGRPASSSYEQYFGPGTRLTVT.